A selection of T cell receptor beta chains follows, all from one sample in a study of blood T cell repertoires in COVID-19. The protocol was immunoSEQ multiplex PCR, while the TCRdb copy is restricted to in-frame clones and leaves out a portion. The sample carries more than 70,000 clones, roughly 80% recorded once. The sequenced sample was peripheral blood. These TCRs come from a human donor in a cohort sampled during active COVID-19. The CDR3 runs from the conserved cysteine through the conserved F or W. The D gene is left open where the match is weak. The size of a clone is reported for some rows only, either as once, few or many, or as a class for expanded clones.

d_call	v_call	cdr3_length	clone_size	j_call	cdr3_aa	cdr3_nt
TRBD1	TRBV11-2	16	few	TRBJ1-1	CASSQPSHRGRTEAFF	TGTGCCAGCAGCCAACCCTCCCACAGGGGGCGGACTGAAGCTTTCTTT
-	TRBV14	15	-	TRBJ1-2	CASSPRHTANYGYTF	TGTGCCAGCAGCCCCAGACACACAGCTAACTATGGCTACACCTTC
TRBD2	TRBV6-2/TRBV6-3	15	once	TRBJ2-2	CASSYGLAATGELFF	TGTGCCAGCAGTTACGGGCTAGCGGCGACCGGGGAGCTGTTTTTT
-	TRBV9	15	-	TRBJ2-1	CASSVETLASDEQFF	TGTGCCAGCAGCGTAGAGACACTAGCCTCAGATGAGCAGTTCTTC
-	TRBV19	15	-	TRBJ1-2	CASSIAGAQFYGYTF	TGTGCCAGTAGTATAGCGGGAGCCCAATTCTATGGCTACACCTTC
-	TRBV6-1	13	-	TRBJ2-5	CASSEPGQETQYF	TGTGCCAGCAGTGAACCGGGCCAAGAGACCCAGTACTTC
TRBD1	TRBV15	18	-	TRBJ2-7	CATSRGGRRGQGSYEQYF	TGTGCCACCAGCAGAGGTGGCCGCAGGGGACAGGGTTCCTACGAGCAGTACTTC
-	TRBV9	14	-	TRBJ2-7	CASSARPTSYEQYF	TGTGCCAGCAGCGCCCGCCCTACGTCCTACGAGCAGTACTTC
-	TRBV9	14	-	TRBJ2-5	CASSTSSWAETQYF	TGTGCCAGCAGCACCTCCTCCTGGGCCGAGACCCAGTACTTC
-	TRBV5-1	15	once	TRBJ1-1	CASTIGPGGTTEAFF	TGCGCCAGCACCATCGGACCAGGAGGGACCACTGAAGCTTTCTTT
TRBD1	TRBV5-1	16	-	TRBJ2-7	CASSLTKGGSPYEQYF	TGCGCCAGCAGCCTCACCAAAGGGGGCTCCCCCTACGAGCAGTACTTC
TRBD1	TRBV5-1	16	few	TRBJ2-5	CASSPTGTGNGETQYF	TGCGCCAGCAGCCCAACCGGGACAGGGAATGGGGAGACCCAGTACTTC
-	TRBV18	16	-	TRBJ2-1	CASSPIEVEGYNEQFF	TGTGCCAGCTCACCGATTGAAGTTGAGGGCTACAATGAGCAGTTCTTC
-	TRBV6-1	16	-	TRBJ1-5	CASSELSPVSNQPQHF	TGTGCCAGCAGTGAATTATCCCCGGTTAGCAATCAGCCCCAGCATTTT
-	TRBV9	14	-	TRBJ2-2	CASSDYEDTGELFF	TGTGCCAGCAGTGACTATGAGGACACCGGGGAGCTGTTTTTT
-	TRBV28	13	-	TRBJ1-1	CASSLSVNTEAFF	TGTGCCAGCAGTTTATCTGTGAACACTGAAGCTTTCTTT
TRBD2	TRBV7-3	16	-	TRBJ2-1	CASSSQASGAPREQFF	TGTGCCAGCAGCTCTCAGGCTAGCGGGGCCCCGCGTGAGCAGTTCTTC
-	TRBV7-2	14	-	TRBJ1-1	CASSPDLVTLEAFF	TGTGCCAGCAGCCCGGACTTAGTAACGCTTGAAGCTTTCTTT
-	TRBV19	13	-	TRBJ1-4	CASSPVLNEKLFF	TGTGCCAGTAGTCCGGTCCTTAATGAAAAACTGTTTTTT
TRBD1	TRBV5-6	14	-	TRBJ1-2	CASLRTGSNYGYTF	TGTGCCAGCTTACGGACAGGCAGCAACTATGGCTACACCTTC
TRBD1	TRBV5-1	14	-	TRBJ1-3	CASSLTGAGNTIYF	TGCGCCAGCAGCCTGACAGGGGCTGGAAACACCATATATTTT
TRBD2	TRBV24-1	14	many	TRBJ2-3	CATRPPGGDDTQYF	TGTGCCACCCGCCCCCCCGGGGGGGACGATACGCAGTATTTT
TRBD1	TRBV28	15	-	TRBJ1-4	CASSLFTGAGEKLFF	TGTGCCAGCAGTTTATTCACAGGGGCGGGTGAAAAACTGTTTTTT
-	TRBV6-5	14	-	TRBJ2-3	CASSYGGSVDTQYF	TGTGCCAGCAGTTACGGGGGGTCAGTAGATACGCAGTATTTT
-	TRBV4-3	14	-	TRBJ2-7	CASSQDWDMYEQYF	TGCGCCAGCAGCCAAGATTGGGACATGTACGAGCAGTACTTC
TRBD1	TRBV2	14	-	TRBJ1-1	CASRAQGKGTEAFF	TGTGCCAGCAGGGCACAGGGGAAGGGCACTGAAGCTTTCTTT
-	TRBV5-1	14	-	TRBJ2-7	CASSLDRGAYEQYF	TGCGCCAGCAGCTTGGACCGGGGAGCCTACGAGCAGTACTTC
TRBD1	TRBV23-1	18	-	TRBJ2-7	CASSLLMGQGEISYEQYF	TGCGCCAGCAGTCTTTTGATGGGACAGGGTGAAATTAGCTACGAGCAGTACTTC
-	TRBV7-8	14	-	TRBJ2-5	CASSLKGGLETQYF	TGTGCCAGCAGCTTAAAGGGGGGGCTGGAGACCCAGTACTTC
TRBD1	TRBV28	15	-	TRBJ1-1	CASSLRRQGIAEAFF	TGTGCCAGCAGTTTAAGGAGACAGGGAATCGCTGAAGCTTTCTTT
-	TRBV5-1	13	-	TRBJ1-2	CASSFTSNYGYTF	TGCGCCAGCAGCTTCACCAGTAACTATGGCTACACCTTC
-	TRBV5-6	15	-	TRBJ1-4	CASTRGGRAGEKLFF	TGTGCCAGCACCCGTGGGGGCAGGGCTGGGGAAAAACTGTTTTTT
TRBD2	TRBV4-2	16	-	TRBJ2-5	CASSPQGSGGQETQYF	TGTGCCAGCAGCCCGCAGGGTAGCGGGGGACAAGAGACCCAGTACTTC
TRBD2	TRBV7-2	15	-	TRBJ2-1	CASSLGASGHNEQFF	TGTGCCAGCAGCTTAGGGGCTAGCGGACACAATGAGCAGTTCTTC
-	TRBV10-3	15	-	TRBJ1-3	CAISEPGGSGNTIYF	TGTGCCATCAGTGAGCCCGGAGGCTCTGGAAACACCATATATTTT
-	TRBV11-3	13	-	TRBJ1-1	CASSLAYYTEAFF	TGTGCCAGCAGCTTAGCTTATTACACTGAAGCTTTCTTT